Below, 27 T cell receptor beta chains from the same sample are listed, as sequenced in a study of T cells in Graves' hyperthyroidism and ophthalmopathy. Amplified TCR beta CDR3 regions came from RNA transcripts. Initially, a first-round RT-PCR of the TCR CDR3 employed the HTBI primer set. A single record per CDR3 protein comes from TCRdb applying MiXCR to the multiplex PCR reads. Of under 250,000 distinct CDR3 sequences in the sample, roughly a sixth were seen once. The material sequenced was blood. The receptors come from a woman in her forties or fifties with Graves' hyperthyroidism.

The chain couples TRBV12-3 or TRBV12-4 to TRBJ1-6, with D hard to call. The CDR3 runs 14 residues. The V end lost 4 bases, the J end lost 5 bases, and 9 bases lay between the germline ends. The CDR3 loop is CASSSARHNSPLHF. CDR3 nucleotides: TGTGCCAGCAGTTCAGCCCGGCATAATTCACCCCTCCACTTT.

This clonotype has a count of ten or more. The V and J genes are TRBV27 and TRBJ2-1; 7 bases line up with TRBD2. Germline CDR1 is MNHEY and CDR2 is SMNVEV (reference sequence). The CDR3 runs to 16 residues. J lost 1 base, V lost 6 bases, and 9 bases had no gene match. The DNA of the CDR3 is TGTGCCAGCAGCCCCAATAGCGGGTCGTCCTACAATGAGCAGTTCTTC. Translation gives CASSPNSGSSYNEQFF.

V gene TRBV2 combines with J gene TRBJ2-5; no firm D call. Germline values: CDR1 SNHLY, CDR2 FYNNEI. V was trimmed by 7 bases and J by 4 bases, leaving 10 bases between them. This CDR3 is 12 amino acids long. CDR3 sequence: CASNRAGETQYF. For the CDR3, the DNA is TGTGCCAGCAATCGAGCAGGAGAGACCCAGTACTTC. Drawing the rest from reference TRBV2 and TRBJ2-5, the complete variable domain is EPEVTQTPSHQVTQMGQEVILRCVPISNHLYFYWYRQILGQKVEFLVSFYNNEISEKSEIFDDQFSVERPDGSNFTLKIRSTKLEDSAMYFCASNRAGETQYFGPGTRLLVL.

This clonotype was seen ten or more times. The CDR3 DNA is TGTGCCAGCAGTACCTCCCTTGAGGGGACTGAAGCTTTCTTT. Protein product: CASSTSLEGTEAFF. This chain connects TRBV12-3 or TRBV12-4 to TRBJ1-1; D perhaps matches TRBD1 (5 bases). This CDR3 contains 14 residues. The V end was cut by 5 bases, the J end by 5 bases, with 15 bases between.

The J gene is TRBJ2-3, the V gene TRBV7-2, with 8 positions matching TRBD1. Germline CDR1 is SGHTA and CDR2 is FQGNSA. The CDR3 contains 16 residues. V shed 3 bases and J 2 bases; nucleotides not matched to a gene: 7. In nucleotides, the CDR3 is TGTGCCAGCAGCTTGACCGGGACAGGTTACACAGATACGCAGTATTTT. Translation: CASSLTGTGYTDTQYF.

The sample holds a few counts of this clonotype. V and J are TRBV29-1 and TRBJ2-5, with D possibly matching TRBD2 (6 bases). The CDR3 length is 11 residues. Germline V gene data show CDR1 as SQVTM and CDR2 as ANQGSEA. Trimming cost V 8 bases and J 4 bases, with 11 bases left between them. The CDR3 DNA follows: TGCAGCCACCGGCGGGGAGAGACCCAGTACTTC. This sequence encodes CSHRRGETQYF.

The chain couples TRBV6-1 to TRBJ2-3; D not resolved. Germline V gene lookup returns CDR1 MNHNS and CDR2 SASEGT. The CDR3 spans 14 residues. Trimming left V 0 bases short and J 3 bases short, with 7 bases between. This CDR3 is CASSEATETDTQYF. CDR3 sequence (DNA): TGTGCCAGCAGTGAAGCCACCGAGACAGATACGCAGTATTTT.

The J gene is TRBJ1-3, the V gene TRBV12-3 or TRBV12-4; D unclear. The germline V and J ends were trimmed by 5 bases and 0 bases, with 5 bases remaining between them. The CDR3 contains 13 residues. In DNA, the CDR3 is TGTGCCAGCAGTCAGAACTCTGGAAACACCATATATTTT. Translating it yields CASSQNSGNTIYF.

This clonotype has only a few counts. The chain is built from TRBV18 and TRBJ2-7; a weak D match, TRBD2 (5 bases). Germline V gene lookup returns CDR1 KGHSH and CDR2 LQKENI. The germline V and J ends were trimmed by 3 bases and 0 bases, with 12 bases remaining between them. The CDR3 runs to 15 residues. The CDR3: CASSPSRESSYEQYF. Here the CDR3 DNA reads TGTGCCAGCTCACCTTCCCGGGAAAGCTCCTACGAGCAGTACTTC.

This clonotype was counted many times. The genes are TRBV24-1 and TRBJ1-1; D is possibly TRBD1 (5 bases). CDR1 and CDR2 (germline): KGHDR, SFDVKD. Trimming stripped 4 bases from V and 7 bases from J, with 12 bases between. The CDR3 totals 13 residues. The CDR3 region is CATSERTGSEAFF. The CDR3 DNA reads TGTGCCACCAGTGAGCGAACAGGTAGTGAAGCTTTCTTT.

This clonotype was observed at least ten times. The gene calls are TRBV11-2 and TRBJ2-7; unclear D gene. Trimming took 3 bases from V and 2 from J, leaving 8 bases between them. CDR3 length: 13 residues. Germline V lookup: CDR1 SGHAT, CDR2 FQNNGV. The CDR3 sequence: CASSFPLTYEQYF. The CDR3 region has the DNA TGTGCCAGCAGCTTTCCGTTGACCTACGAGCAGTACTTC. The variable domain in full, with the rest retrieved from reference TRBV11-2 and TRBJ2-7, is EAGVAQSPRYKIIEKRQSVAFWCNPISGHATLYWYQQILGQGPKLLIQFQNNGVVDDSQLPKDRFSAERLKGVDSTLKIQPAKLEDSAVYLCASSFPLTYEQYFGPGTRLTVT.

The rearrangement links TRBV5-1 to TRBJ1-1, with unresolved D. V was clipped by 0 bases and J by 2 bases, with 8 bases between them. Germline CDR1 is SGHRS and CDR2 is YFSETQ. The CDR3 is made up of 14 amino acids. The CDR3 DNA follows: TGCGCCAGCAGCTTGGATCCCATTAACACTGAAGCTTTCTTT. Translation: CASSLDPINTEAFF.

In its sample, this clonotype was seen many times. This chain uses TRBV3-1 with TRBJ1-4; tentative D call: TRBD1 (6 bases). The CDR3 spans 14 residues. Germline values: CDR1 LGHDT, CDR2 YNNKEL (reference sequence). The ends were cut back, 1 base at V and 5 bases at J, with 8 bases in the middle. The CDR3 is CASSQGGGNEKLFF. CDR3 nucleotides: TGTGCCAGCAGCCAAGGAGGGGGAAATGAAAAACTGTTTTTT.

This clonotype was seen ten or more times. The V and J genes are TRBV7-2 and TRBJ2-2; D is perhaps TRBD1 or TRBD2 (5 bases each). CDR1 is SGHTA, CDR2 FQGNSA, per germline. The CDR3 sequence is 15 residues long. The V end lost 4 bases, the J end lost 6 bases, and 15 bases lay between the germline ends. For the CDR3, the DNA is TGTGCCAGCAGCTCCCGGGGACCCAGTGCCGGGGAGCTGTTTTTT. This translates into CASSSRGPSAGELFF.

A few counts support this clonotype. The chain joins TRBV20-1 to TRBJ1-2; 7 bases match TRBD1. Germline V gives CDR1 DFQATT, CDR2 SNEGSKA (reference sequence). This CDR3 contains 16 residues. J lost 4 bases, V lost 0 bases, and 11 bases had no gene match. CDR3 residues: CSAREVVGGAGYGYTF. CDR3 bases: TGCAGTGCTAGAGAAGTCGTAGGGGGCGCGGGCTATGGCTACACCTTC.

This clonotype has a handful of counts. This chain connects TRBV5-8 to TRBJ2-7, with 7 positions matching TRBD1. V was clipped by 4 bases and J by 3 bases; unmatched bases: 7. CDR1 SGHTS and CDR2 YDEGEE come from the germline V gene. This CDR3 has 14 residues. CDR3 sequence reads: CASSPRGIYYEQYF. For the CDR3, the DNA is TGTGCCAGCAGCCCCAGGGGGATTTACTACGAGCAGTACTTC.

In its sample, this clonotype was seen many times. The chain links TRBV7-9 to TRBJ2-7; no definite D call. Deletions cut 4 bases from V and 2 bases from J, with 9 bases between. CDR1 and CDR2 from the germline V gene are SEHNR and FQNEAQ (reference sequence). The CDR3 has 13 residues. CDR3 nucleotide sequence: TGTGCCAGCAGCTCGGGCGGTGCCTACGAGCAGTACTTC. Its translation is CASSSGGAYEQYF.

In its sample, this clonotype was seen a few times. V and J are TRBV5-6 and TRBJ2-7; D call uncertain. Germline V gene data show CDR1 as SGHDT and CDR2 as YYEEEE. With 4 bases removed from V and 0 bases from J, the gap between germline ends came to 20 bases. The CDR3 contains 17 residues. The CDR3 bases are TGTGCCAGCAGCGCCCTTCGCAGGAGAACGAACTCCTACGAGCAGTACTTC. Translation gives CASSALRRRTNSYEQYF.

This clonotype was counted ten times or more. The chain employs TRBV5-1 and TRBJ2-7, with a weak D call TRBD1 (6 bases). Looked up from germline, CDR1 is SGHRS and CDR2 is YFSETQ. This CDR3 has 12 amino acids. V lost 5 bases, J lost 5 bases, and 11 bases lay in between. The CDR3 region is CASRQGSDEQYF. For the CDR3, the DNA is TGCGCCAGCAGACAGGGTTCGGACGAGCAGTACTTC.

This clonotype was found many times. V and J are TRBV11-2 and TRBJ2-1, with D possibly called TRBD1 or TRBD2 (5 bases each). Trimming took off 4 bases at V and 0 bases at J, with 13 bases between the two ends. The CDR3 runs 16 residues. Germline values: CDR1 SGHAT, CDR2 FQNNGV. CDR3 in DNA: TGTGCCAGCAGCTCGTTGAGGGGTAGCTCCTACAATGAGCAGTTCTTC. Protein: CASSSLRGSSYNEQFF.

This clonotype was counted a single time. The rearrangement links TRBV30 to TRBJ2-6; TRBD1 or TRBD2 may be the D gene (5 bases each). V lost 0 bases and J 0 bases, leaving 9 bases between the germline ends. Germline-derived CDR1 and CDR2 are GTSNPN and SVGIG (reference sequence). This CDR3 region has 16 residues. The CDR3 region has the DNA TGTGCCTGGAGTGTACCCGGGACCTCTGGGGCCAACGTCCTGACTTTC. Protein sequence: CAWSVPGTSGANVLTF.

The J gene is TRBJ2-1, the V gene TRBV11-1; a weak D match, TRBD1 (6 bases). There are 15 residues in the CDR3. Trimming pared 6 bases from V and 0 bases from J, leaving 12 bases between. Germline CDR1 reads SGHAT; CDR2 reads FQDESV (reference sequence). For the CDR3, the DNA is TGTGCCAGCAGTCAACAGGGAATCTCCTACAATGAGCAGTTCTTC. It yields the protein CASSQQGISYNEQFF.

The CDR3 nucleotides read TGCAGTGCTAGAGATGCTGGGGGCGGAGGGGAGCTGTTTTTT. Translating gives CSARDAGGGGELFF. The chain carries TRBV20-1 and TRBJ2-2; the D gene is possibly TRBD1 (6 bases). Looked up from germline, CDR1 is DFQATT and CDR2 is SNEGSKA (reference sequence). V shed 0 bases and J shed 8 bases, with 13 bases lying between them. CDR3 length equals 14 residues.

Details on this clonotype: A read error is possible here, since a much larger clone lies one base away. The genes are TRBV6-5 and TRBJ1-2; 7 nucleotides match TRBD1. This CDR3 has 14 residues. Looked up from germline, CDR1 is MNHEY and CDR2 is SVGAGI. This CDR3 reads CASSFTGVAYGHTF. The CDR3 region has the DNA TGTGCCAGCAGTTTCACAGGGGTGGCCTATGGCCACACCTTC.

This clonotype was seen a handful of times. The CDR3 here is CASREQGYGYTF. CDR3 bases: TGTGCCAGCAGGGAGCAGGGCTATGGCTACACCTTC. This chain joins TRBV6-1 and TRBJ1-2; D perhaps matches TRBD1 (5 bases). This CDR3 region has 12 residues. The germline V and J ends were trimmed by 6 bases and 4 bases, with 9 bases remaining between them. CDR1 is MNHNS, CDR2 SASEGT, per germline.

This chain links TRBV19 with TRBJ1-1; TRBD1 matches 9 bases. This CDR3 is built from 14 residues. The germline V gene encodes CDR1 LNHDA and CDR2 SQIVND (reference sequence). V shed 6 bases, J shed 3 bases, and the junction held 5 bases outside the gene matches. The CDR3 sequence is CASSYGQGHTEAFF. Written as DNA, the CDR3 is TGTGCCAGTAGCTACGGACAGGGGCACACTGAAGCTTTCTTT.

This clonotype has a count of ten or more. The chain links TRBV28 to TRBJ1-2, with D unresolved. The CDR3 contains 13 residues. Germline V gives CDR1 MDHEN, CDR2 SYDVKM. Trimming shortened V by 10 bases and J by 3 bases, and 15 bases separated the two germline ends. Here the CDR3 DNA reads TGTGCCACCCACGGTAGATCGGACTATGGCTACACCTTC. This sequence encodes CATHGRSDYGYTF.